These T cell receptor beta chains were read from a single sample in a study of T cell responses to AZD1222 COVID-19 vaccine. Here immunoSEQ multiplex PCR was the method, and the copy in TCRdb shows in-frame clones only, minus some. The repertoire holds over 75,000 clones, with around 90% as singletons. The specimen comprised peripheral blood, sampled on day 0 of AZD1222 vaccination. These receptors were taken from an adult in good health. The CDR3 runs from the conserved cysteine through the conserved F or W. Each record gives: CDR3 DNA, CDR3 protein, V gene, clone size, J gene, D gene. A D gene is named only where the DNA matches it firmly. Size tells how often a clone was seen (once, few, many) or the class of an expanded clone, and some rows leave it out.

DNA: TGTGCCAGCAGTTACCTGGCCGGGACAGAGGGTGAAAAACTGTTTTTT
CDR3: CASSYLAGTEGEKLFF
V: TRBV6-5
size: NA
J: TRBJ1-4
D: TRBD1

DNA: TGTGCCAGCAGCCAAGGGTACAGGGAGGATGAAAAACTGTTTTTT
CDR3: CASSQGYREDEKLFF
V: TRBV3-1/TRBV3-2
size: NA
J: TRBJ1-4
D: NA

DNA: TGTGCCAGCAGCTTAGTGCGGGGGACTAATGAAAAACTGTTTTTT
CDR3: CASSLVRGTNEKLFF
V: TRBV11-2
size: NA
J: TRBJ1-4
D: NA

DNA: TGTGCTAGTGGTTTGGCCAGGACTAGCGGGGGACCTCGGCAGTACTTC
CDR3: CASGLARTSGGPRQYF
V: TRBV12-5
size: NA
J: TRBJ2-7
D: TRBD2

DNA: TGTGCCACCAGTGGCGGTGCGGGGCAGCCCCAGCATTTT
CDR3: CATSGGAGQPQHF
V: TRBV24-1
size: NA
J: TRBJ1-5
D: NA

DNA: TGTGCCAGCTCACCCGGAAGACCGGGCCGAACCTACGAGCAGTACTTC
CDR3: CASSPGRPGRTYEQYF
V: TRBV18
size: NA
J: TRBJ2-7
D: NA

DNA: TGTGCCAGCACCGTACTGGGATACTATGGCTACACCTTC
CDR3: CASTVLGYYGYTF
V: TRBV2
size: NA
J: TRBJ1-2
D: NA

DNA: TGTGCCAGCAGTCATTCCAAAACAGATACGCAGTATTTT
CDR3: CASSHSKTDTQYF
V: TRBV27
size: NA
J: TRBJ2-3
D: NA

DNA: TGCGCCAGCAGCGCCAAACAGGGGGCATTGTATGGCTACACCTTC
CDR3: CASSAKQGALYGYTF
V: TRBV5-1
size: NA
J: TRBJ1-2
D: TRBD1

DNA: TGTGCCAGCAGCCCAGCAGGGAACACTGAAGCTTTCTTT
CDR3: CASSPAGNTEAFF
V: TRBV7-9
size: NA
J: TRBJ1-1
D: NA

DNA: TGTGCCAGCAGCGTAGGACAAAGCTCCTACAATGAGCAGTTCTTC
CDR3: CASSVGQSSYNEQFF
V: TRBV9
size: NA
J: TRBJ2-1
D: NA

DNA: TGTGCCAGCCTTGACAGCCTCTATGGCTACACCTTC
CDR3: CASLDSLYGYTF
V: TRBV6-5
size: NA
J: TRBJ1-2
D: NA

DNA: TGTGCCAGCAGCTCCGGACAGGGAGGTACAGATACGCAGTATTTT
CDR3: CASSSGQGGTDTQYF
V: TRBV5-4
size: NA
J: TRBJ2-3
D: TRBD1

DNA: TGCGCCAGCAGCTTGGGCCGGGGGACATCCCAAGAGACCCAGTACTTC
CDR3: CASSLGRGTSQETQYF
V: TRBV5-1
size: NA
J: TRBJ2-5
D: NA

DNA: TGTGCCAGTAGGCCCACCGGGACAGGGGCGTATGGCTACACCTTC
CDR3: CASRPTGTGAYGYTF
V: TRBV19
size: NA
J: TRBJ1-2
D: TRBD1

DNA: TGTGCCAGCAGCCTGGGGGCGGGACAGGGCTTGTCCGGGGAGCTGTTTTTT
CDR3: CASSLGAGQGLSGELFF
V: TRBV7-2
size: once
J: TRBJ2-2
D: TRBD1

DNA: TGTGCCAGCAGCGCCCCGGGTGGAGGAGGCAGGAACACTGAAGCTTTCTTT
CDR3: CASSAPGGGGRNTEAFF
V: TRBV9
size: NA
J: TRBJ1-1
D: NA

DNA: TGCAGCGTTGAAGCCCGGGACAGAGTAGGCGAGCAGTACTTC
CDR3: CSVEARDRVGEQYF
V: TRBV29-1
size: NA
J: TRBJ2-7
D: TRBD1